Below, 20 T cell receptor beta chains from the same sample are listed, as sequenced in a study of beta chain features in type 1 diabetes. These TCRs' antigens remain unknown. Study-level results: Across all four CD4+ subsets, people with type 1 diabetes showed modestly shorter TCRB CDR3s.

The sequenced template was cDNA made from the entire isolated RNA. Sequencing used immunoSEQ multiplex PCR; TCRdb keeps in-frame clones, though not all of them. The top ten clones hold 0.5% of a sample with 150,000 to 200,000 clones, almost 8% of them seen once. The specimen sequenced was central memory CD4+ T cells from blood. The receptor source for this set is a man aged 18 to 29 with type 1 diabetes.

In regard to this clone: At one of its ends the junction is not consistent with the germline gene, which may arise from a read error. The genes are TRBV11-2 and TRBJ2-7; 7 bases fit TRBD1. This CDR3 spans 11 amino acids. CDR1 and CDR2 from the germline V gene are SGHAT and FQNNGV. DNA of the CDR3: TGTGCCAGCAGCTTTTCAGGGACAGCTACCTTC. This gives the protein CASSFSGTATF.

V is TRBV18 and J is TRBJ1-1; D unresolved. Germline CDR1 KGHSH, CDR2 LQKENI. The CDR3 has 16 amino acids. Trimming pared 1 base from V and 1 base from J, leaving 13 bases between. CDR3 nucleotide sequence: TGTGCCAGCTCACCACGAGGTCCTATTTCGAACACTGAAGCTTTCTTT. This sequence encodes CASSPRGPISNTEAFF.

The rearrangement uses TRBV4-3 and TRBJ1-3, with 8 bases aligning to TRBD1. CDR1 is LGHNA, CDR2 YSLEER, per germline. There are 17 residues in the CDR3. J gave up 1 base and V 0 bases, and 5 bases lay outside the gene matches. In DNA form, the CDR3 reads TGCGCCAGCAGCCAAGAGGGCGGACAGGGTTCTGGAAACACCATATATTTT. Translated: CASSQEGGQGSGNTIYF.

Here the CDR3 reads CASSRDFTDTQYF. The CDR3 nucleotides read TGTGCCAGCAGCCGGGACTTCACAGATACGCAGTATTTT. The V gene is TRBV7-9, the J gene TRBJ2-3, with D tentatively TRBD2 (6 bases). The CDR3 has 13 amino acids. The germline CDR1 and CDR2 sequences are SEHNR and FQNEAQ (reference sequence). V was pared by 5 bases and J by 2 bases, with 8 bases between.

V and J are TRBV29-1 and TRBJ1-1, with a possible D match to TRBD1 (6 bases). The V gene's germline CDR1 is SQVTM and CDR2 ANQGSEA. The CDR3 is 13 residues long. The V gene lost 4 bases and the J gene lost 6 bases, with 15 bases spanning the gap. CDR3 sequence reads: CSVGRTDGAEAFF. Here the CDR3 DNA reads TGCAGCGTTGGGAGGACAGACGGCGCTGAAGCTTTCTTT.

This clone was picked up a small number of times. The gene calls are TRBV7-2 and TRBJ2-3, with D perhaps matching TRBD2 (6 bases). The length of the CDR3 is 14 residues. V was trimmed by 5 bases and J by 4 bases, leaving 13 bases between them. Germline lookup yields CDR1 SGHTA and CDR2 FQGNSA. CDR3 residues: CASSSRLDSDTQYF. CDR3 nucleotides: TGTGCCAGCAGCAGTAGACTAGACTCAGATACGCAGTATTTT.

This clone appeared a few times. The chain is built from TRBV30 and TRBJ2-3; 8 nucleotides match TRBD2. Trimming removed 4 bases from V and 2 bases from J; junction bases left unmatched: 2. Per the germline V gene, CDR1 is GTSNPN and CDR2 is SVGIG (reference sequence). The CDR3 is 13 amino acids. CDR3 sequence: CAWTSGLTDTQYF. CDR3 bases: TGTGCCTGGACTAGCGGGCTCACAGATACGCAGTATTTT. Full variable domain (outside the CDR3, taken from reference TRBV30 and TRBJ2-3): SQTIHQWPATLVQPVGSPLSLECTVEGTSNPNLYWYRQAAGRGLQLLFYSVGIGQISSEVPQNLSASRPQDRQFILSSKKLLLSDSGFYLCAWTSGLTDTQYFGPGTRLTVL.

By share, this clone ranks as medium-sized (0.01 to 0.1%). Written as DNA, the CDR3 is TGTGCCAGCCCTCGGGATAGCTCCTACAATGAGCAGTTCTTC. It translates to CASPRDSSYNEQFF. The chain uses TRBV7-9 and TRBJ2-1, with TRBD2 as a possible D gene (5 bases). The V and J ends lost 8 bases and 0 bases respectively, with 11 bases between them. Germline V lookup: CDR1 SEHNR, CDR2 FQNEAQ (reference sequence). CDR3 length: 14 residues.

The gene calls are TRBV7-2 and TRBJ1-6, with 7 positions matching TRBD1. V gave up 5 bases and J gave up 5 bases; unmatched junction bases: 0. The CDR3 runs to 13 residues. Germline V lookup: CDR1 SGHTA, CDR2 FQGNSA. The CDR3 region is CASSDRDNSPLHF. Written as DNA, the CDR3 is TGTGCCAGCAGCGACAGGGATAATTCACCCCTCCACTTT.

The genes are TRBV2 and TRBJ2-3; the D gene is possibly TRBD1 (6 bases). The CDR3 covers 16 residues. The V end lost 8 bases, the J end lost 2 bases, and 20 bases lay between the germline ends. The germline V gene has CDR1 SNHLY and CDR2 FYNNEI. CDR3: CASFPFTTGTTDTQYF. The CDR3 coding sequence is TGTGCCAGCTTCCCTTTCACGACAGGCACCACAGATACGCAGTATTTT. Variable domain in full (rest from reference TRBV2 and TRBJ2-3): EPEVTQTPSHQVTQMGQEVILRCVPISNHLYFYWYRQILGQKVEFLVSFYNNEISEKSEIFDDQFSVERPDGSNFTLKIRSTKLEDSAMYFCASFPFTTGTTDTQYFGPGTRLTVL.

The table lists this clone with a few counts. The chain employs TRBV6-4 and TRBJ1-2; 10 bases fit TRBD1. V dropped 5 bases and J dropped 11; count of bases not matched to a gene: 11. CDR1 and CDR2 from the germline V gene are MRHNA and SNTAGT. The CDR3 totals 14 residues. CDR3 in amino acids: CASSSLGQGRWYTF. Written as DNA, the CDR3 is TGTGCCAGCAGTTCCCTGGGACAGGGGAGGTGGTACACCTTC.

This clone showed up many times. The chain uses TRBV19 and TRBJ2-3, with 9 bases lining up with TRBD2. Germline loops: CDR1 LNHDA, CDR2 SQIVND (reference sequence). This CDR3 comprises 14 residues. With 10 bases clipped from V and 2 bases from J, the junction kept 7 bases outside the gene matches. In DNA form, the CDR3 reads TGTGCCACCTCAGTAGCGGGAGCCACAGATACGCAGTATTTT. Its protein is CATSVAGATDTQYF.

The rearrangement links TRBV29-1 to TRBJ2-1; possible D gene TRBD2, 5 bases. Deletions cut 7 bases from V and 5 bases from J, with 21 bases between. Germline CDR1 and CDR2: SQVTM and ANQGSEA. This CDR3 spans 15 amino acids. In nucleotides, the CDR3 is TGCAGCGCGGAGGACTTTCCGTGGTATAACAATGAGCAGTTCTTC. It encodes CSAEDFPWYNNEQFF.

This clone was seen many times. This chain joins TRBV5-4 and TRBJ2-5, with D possibly being TRBD1 (6 bases). This CDR3 is built from 15 residues. Germline loops: CDR1 SGHNT, CDR2 YYREEE (reference sequence). V was clipped by 0 bases and J by 5 bases, with 14 bases between them. The CDR3 sequence is CASSLATTGTETQYF. Written as DNA, the CDR3 is TGTGCCAGCAGCTTGGCAACCACAGGGACCGAGACCCAGTACTTC.

This clone was found a few times. V gene TRBV29-1 combines with J gene TRBJ2-5, with a possible D match to TRBD2 (5 bases). The germline CDR1 and CDR2 sequences are SQVTM and ANQGSEA. The V gene lost 1 base and the J gene lost 2 bases, with 11 bases spanning the gap. CDR3 length equals 14 residues. CDR3 amino acids: CSVEGGERQETQYF. The CDR3 bases are TGCAGCGTTGAAGGAGGCGAGCGGCAAGAGACCCAGTACTTC.

This clone was recorded once. V is TRBV6-5 and J is TRBJ2-2; perhaps TRBD1 as D (6 bases). This CDR3 is 15 amino acids long. Trimming stripped 6 bases from V and 3 bases from J, with 14 bases between. Germline loops: CDR1 MNHEY, CDR2 SVGAGI. The CDR3 DNA reads as TGTGCCAGCAGCCCCAGGACAGACTACACCGGGGAGCTGTTTTTT. It codes for CASSPRTDYTGELFF.

The chain uses TRBV14 and TRBJ1-2; 8 nucleotides align to TRBD1. The CDR3 consists of 16 residues. V was clipped by 4 bases and J by 4 bases; unmatched bases: 11. Looked up from germline, CDR1 is SGHDN and CDR2 is FVKESK. CDR3 sequence (DNA): TGTGCCAGCAGCCCCTTCCTAGGACAGGGCACCTATGGCTACACCTTC. Residues: CASSPFLGQGTYGYTF.

V is TRBV15 and J is TRBJ1-1; TRBD1 matches 7 bases. Germline assignment: CDR1 LNHNV and CDR2 YYDKDF (reference sequence). V dropped 1 base and J dropped 4; count of bases not matched to a gene: 6. The CDR3 contains 15 residues. The CDR3 region is CATSRGEGAGTEAFF. CDR3 coding DNA: TGTGCCACCAGCAGAGGCGAGGGGGCGGGCACTGAAGCTTTCTTT.

This clone occurred many times. The V and J genes are TRBV29-1 and TRBJ2-6; D might be TRBD2 (5 bases). This CDR3 comprises 13 residues. V was clipped by 5 bases and J by 4 bases, with 9 bases between them. Germline CDR1 reads SQVTM; CDR2 reads ANQGSEA. In nucleotides, the CDR3 is TGCAGCGTTTGGGAGACAGGGGCCAACGTCCTGACTTTC. This gives the protein CSVWETGANVLTF.

This clone has only a few counts. The V call is TRBV30, the J call TRBJ2-3; D unclear. The CDR3 is 11 amino acids. The germline V and J ends were trimmed by 1 base and 6 bases, with 5 bases remaining between them. Germline loops: CDR1 GTSNPN, CDR2 SVGIG (reference sequence). The CDR3 loop is CAWSGADTQYF. The CDR3 DNA reads TGTGCCTGGAGTGGTGCGGATACGCAGTATTTT.